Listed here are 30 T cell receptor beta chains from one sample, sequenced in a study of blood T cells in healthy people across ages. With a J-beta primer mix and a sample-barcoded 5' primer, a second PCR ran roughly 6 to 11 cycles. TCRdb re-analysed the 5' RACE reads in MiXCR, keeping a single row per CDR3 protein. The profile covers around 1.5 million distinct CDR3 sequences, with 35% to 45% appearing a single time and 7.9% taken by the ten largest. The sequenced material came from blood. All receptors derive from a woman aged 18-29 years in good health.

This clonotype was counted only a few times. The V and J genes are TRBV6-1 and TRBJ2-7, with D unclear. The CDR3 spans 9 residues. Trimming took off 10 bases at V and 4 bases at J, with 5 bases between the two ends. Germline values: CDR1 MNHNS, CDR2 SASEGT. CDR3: CATNYEQYF. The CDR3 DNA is TGTGCCACGAATTACGAGCAGTACTTC.

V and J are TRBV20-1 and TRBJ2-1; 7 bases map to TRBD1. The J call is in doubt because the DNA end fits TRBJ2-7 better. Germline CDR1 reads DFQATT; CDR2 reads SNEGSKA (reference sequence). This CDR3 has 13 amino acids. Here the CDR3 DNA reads TGCAGCCTTCGACAGGGAGCTACAATAGAGCAGTACTTC. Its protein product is CSLRQGATIEQYF.

The CDR3 here is CAWRRTNTEAFF. The CDR3 nucleotides read TGTGCCTGGAGACGTACGAACACTGAAGCTTTCTTT. V gene TRBV30 combines with J gene TRBJ1-1; D gene uncertain. CDR1 is GTSNPN, CDR2 SVGIG, per germline (reference sequence). Deletions cut 3 bases from V and 1 base from J, with 6 bases between. The CDR3 contains 12 residues.

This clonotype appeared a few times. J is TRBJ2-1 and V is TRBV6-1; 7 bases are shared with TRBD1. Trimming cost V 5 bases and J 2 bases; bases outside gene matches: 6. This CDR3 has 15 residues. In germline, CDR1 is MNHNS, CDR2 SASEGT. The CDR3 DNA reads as TGTGCCAGCAGTCGGGACGGACAGGCCTACAATGAGCAGTTCTTC. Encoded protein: CASSRDGQAYNEQFF.

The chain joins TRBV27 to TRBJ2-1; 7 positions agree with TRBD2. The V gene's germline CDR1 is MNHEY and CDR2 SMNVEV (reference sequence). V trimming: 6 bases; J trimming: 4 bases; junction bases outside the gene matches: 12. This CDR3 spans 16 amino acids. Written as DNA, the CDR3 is TGTGCCAGCAGCCCAACGGGGCGGGGGACTTACAATGAGCAGTTCTTC. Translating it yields CASSPTGRGTYNEQFF.

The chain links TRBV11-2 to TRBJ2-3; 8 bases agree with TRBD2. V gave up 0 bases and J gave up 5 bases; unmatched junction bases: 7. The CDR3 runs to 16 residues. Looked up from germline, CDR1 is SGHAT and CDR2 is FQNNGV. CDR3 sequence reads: CASSLERLALGDTQYF. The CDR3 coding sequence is TGTGCCAGCAGCTTAGAACGACTAGCGTTGGGAGATACGCAGTATTTT.

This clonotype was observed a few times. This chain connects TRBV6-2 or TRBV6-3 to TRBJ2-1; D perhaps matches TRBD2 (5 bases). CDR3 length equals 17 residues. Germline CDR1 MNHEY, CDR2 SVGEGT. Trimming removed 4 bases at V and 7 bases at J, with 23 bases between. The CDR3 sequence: CASSSPPPWTDWNEQFF. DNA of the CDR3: TGTGCCAGCAGTTCCCCTCCCCCCTGGACGGACTGGAATGAGCAGTTCTTC.

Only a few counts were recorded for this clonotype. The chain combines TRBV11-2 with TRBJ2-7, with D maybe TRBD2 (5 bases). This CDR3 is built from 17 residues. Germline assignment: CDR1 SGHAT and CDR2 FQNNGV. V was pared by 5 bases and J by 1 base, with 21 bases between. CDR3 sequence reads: CASSPVPTTTGSYEQYF. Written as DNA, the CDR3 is TGTGCCAGCAGCCCTGTACCGACGACTACCGGATCCTACGAGCAGTACTTC.

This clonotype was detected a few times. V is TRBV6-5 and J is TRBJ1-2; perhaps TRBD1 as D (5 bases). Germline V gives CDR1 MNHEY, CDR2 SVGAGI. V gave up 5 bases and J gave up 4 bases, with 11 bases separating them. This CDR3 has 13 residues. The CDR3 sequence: CASSTPGSYGYTF. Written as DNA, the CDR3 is TGTGCCAGCAGTACCCCAGGGAGCTATGGCTACACCTTC.

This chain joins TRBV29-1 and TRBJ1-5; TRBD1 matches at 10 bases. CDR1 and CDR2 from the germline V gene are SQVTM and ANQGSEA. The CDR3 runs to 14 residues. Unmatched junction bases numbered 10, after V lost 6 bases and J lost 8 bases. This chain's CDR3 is CSVGSGTGDKPQHF. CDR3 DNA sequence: TGCAGCGTGGGATCCGGGACAGGGGATAAGCCCCAGCATTTT.

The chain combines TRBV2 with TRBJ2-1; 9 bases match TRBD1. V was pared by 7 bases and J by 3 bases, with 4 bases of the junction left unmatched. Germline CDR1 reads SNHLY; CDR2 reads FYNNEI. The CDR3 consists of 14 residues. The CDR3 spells CASTGQGIYNEQFF. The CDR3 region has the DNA TGTGCCAGCACTGGACAGGGGATCTACAATGAGCAGTTCTTC.

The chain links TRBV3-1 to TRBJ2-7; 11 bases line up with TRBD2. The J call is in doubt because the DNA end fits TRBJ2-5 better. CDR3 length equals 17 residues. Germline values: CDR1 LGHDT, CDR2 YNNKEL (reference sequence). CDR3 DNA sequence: TGTGCCAGCAGCCGGACGGGGCTAGCGGGGGGAGGGGAGACCCAGTACTTC. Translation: CASSRTGLAGGGETQYF.

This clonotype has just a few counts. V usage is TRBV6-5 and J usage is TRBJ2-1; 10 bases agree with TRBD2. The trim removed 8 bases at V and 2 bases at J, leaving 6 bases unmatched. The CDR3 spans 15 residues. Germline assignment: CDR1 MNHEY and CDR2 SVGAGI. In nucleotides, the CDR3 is TGTGCCAGCCGGACTAGCGGAGGGACCTACAATGAGCAGTTCTTC. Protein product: CASRTSGGTYNEQFF.

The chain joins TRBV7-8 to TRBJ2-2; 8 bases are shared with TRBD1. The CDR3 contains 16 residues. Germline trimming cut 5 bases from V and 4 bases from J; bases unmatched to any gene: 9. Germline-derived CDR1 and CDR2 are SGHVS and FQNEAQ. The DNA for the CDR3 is TGTGCCAGCAGCCCGACGGGACAGGCGACCACCGGGGAGCTGTTTTTT. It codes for CASSPTGQATTGELFF. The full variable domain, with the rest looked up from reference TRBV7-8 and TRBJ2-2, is GAGVSQSPRYKVAKRGQDVALRCDPISGHVSLFWYQQALGQGPEFLTYFQNEAQLDKSGLPSDRFFAERPEGSVSTLKIQRTQQEDSAVYLCASSPTGQATTGELFFGEGSRLTVL.

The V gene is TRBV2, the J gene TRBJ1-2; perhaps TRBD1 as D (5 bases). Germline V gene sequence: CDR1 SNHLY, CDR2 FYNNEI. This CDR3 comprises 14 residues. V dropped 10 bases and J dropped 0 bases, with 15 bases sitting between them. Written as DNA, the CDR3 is TGTGCCACCGGGGGAAGTGGGGCTAACTATGGCTACACCTTC. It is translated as CATGGSGANYGYTF.

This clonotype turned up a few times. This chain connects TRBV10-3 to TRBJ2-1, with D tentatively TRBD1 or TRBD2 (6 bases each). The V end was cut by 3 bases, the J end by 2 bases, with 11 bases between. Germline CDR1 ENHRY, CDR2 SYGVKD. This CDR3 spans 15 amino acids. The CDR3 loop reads CAISDWGAAYNEQFF. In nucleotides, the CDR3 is TGTGCCATCAGTGATTGGGGGGCAGCCTACAATGAGCAGTTCTTC.

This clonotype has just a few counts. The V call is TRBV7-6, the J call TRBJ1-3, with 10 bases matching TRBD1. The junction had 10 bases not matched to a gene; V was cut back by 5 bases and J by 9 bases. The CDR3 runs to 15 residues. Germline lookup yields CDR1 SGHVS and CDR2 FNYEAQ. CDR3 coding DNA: TGTGCCAGCAGCGCGGGGACAGGGGTGCGTGCCACCATATATTTT. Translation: CASSAGTGVRATIYF.

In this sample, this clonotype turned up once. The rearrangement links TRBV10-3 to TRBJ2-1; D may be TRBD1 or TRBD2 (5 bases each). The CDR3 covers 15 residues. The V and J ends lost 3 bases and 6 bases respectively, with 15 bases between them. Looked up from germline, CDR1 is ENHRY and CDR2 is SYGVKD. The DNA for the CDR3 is TGTGCCATCAGTGACCCTGGGGACGGCGGCAATGAGCAGTTCTTC. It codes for CAISDPGDGGNEQFF.

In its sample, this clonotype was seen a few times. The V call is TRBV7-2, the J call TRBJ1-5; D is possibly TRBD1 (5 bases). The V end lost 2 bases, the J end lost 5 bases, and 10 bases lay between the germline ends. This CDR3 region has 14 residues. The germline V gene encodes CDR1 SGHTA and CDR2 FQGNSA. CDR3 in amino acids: CASSLKGDDQPQHF. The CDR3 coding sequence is TGTGCCAGCAGCTTAAAAGGGGATGATCAGCCCCAGCATTTT.

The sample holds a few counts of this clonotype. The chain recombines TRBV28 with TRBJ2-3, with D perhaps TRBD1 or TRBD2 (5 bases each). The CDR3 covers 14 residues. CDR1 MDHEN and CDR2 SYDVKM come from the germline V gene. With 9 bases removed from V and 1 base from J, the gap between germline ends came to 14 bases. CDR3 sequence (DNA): TGTGCCAGTTTGAGGGGTTACCGCACAGATACGCAGTATTTT. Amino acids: CASLRGYRTDTQYF.

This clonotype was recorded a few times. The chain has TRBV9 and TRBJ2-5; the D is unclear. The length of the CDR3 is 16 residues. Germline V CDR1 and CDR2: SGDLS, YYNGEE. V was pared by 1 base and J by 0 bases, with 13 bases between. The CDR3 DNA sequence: TGTGCCAGCAGCGTAAGCTCCAATCGAAACCAAGAGACCCAGTACTTC. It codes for CASSVSSNRNQETQYF.

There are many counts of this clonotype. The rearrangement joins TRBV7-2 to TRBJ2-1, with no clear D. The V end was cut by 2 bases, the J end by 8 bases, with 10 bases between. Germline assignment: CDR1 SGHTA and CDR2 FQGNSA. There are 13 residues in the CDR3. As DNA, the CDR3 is TGTGCCAGCAGCTTACCCCCTAGGGATGAGCAGTTCTTC. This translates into CASSLPPRDEQFF.

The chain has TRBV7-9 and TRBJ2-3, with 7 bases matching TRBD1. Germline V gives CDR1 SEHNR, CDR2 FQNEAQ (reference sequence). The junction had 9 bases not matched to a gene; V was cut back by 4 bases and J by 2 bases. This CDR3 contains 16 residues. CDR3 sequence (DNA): TGTGCCAGCAGCTCATCCACAGGGGCGTTCACAGATACGCAGTATTTT. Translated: CASSSSTGAFTDTQYF.

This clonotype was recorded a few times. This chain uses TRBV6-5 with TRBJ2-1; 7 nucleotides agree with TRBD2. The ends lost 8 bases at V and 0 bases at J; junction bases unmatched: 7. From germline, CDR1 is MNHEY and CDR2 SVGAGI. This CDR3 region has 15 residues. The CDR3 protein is CASGPGGFSYNEQFF. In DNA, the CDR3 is TGTGCCAGCGGACCCGGGGGGTTCTCCTACAATGAGCAGTTCTTC.

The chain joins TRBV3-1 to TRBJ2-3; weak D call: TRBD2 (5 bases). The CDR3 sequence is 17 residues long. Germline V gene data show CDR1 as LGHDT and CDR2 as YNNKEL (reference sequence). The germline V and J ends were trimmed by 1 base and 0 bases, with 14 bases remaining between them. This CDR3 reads CASSQVRGGLSTDTQYF. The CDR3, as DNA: TGTGCCAGCAGCCAAGTAAGAGGCGGGCTAAGCACAGATACGCAGTATTTT.

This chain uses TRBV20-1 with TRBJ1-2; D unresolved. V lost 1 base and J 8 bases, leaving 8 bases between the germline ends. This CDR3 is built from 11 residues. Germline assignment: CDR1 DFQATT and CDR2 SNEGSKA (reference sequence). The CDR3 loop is CSARAGKGYTF. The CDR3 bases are TGCAGTGCTAGAGCGGGGAAGGGCTACACCTTC.

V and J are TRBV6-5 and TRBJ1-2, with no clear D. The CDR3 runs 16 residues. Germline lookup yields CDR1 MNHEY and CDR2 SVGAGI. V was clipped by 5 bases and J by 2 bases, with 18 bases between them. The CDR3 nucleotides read TGTGCCAGCAGTCCGGCTCGGGCGGGCCTCAACTATGGCTACACCTTC. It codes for CASSPARAGLNYGYTF.

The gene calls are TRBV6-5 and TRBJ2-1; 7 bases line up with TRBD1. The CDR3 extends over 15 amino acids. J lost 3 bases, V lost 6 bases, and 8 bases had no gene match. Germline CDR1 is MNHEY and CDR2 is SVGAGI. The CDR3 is CASSRGDRDYNEQFF. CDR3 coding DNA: TGTGCCAGCAGCCGTGGAGACAGGGACTACAATGAGCAGTTCTTC.

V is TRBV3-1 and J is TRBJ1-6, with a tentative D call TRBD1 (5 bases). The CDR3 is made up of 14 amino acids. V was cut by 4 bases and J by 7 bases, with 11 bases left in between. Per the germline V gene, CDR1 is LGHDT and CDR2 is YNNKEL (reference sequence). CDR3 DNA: TGTGCCAGCAGCCTCTCTGACAGCAATTCACCCCTCCACTTT. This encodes CASSLSDSNSPLHF.

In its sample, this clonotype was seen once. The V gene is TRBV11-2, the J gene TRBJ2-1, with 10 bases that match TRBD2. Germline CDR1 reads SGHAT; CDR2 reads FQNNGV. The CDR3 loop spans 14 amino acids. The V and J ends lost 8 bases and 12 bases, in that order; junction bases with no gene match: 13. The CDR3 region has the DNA TGTGCCAGCGGCCGGAGCGGGGGGGGCCTTGCGCAGTTCTTC. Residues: CASGRSGGGLAQFF. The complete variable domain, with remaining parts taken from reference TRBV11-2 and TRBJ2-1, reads EAGVAQSPRYKIIEKRQSVAFWCNPISGHATLYWYQQILGQGPKLLIQFQNNGVVDDSQLPKDRFSAERLKGVDSTLKIQPAKLEDSAVYLCASGRSGGGLAQFFGPGTRLTVL.